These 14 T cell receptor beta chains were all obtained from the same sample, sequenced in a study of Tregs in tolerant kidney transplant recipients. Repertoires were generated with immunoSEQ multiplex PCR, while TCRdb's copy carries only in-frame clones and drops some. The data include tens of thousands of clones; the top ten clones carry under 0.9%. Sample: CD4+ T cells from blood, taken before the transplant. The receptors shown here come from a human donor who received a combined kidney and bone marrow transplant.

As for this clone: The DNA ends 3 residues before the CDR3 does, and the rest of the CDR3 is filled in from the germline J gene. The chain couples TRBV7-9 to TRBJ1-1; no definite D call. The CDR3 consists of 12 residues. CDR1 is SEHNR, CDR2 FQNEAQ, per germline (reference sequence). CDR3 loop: CASSLAGSEAFF. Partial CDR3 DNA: TGTGCCAGCAGCTTGGCGGGGAGCGAA.

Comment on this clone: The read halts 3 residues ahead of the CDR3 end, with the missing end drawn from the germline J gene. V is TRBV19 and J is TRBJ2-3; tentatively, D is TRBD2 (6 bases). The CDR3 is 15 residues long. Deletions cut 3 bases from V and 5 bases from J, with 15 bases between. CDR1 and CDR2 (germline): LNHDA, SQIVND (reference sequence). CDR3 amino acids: CASSINQRVRDTQYF. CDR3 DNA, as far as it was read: TGTGCCAGTAGTATTAATCAGCGGGTGAGAGATACG.

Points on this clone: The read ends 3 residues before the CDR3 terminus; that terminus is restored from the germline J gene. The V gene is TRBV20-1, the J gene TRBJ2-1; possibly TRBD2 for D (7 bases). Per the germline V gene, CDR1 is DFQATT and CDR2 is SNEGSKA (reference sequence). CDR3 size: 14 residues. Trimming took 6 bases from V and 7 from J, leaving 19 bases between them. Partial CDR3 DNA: TGCAGTGCCACCCCGCGGGGGCTTAGGAATGAG. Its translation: CSATPRGLRNE. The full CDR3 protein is CSATPRGLRNEQFF.

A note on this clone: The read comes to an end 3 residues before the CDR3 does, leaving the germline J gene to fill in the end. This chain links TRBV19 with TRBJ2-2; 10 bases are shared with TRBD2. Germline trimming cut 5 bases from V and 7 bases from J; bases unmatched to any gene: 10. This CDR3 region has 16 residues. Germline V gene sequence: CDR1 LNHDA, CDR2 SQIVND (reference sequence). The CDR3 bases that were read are TGTGCCAGTAGTTTTGTAGCGGGGGGCCGTGGCGGGGAG. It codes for CASSFVAGGRGGE. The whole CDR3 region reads CASSFVAGGRGGELFF.

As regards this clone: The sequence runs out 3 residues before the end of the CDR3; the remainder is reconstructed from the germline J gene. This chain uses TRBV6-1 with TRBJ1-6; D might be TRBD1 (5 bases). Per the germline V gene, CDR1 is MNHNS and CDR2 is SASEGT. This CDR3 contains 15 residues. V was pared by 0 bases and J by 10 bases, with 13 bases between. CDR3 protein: CASSEAGGKGSPLHF. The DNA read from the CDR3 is TGTGCCAGCAGTGAAGCCGGGGGAAAGGGCTCACCC.

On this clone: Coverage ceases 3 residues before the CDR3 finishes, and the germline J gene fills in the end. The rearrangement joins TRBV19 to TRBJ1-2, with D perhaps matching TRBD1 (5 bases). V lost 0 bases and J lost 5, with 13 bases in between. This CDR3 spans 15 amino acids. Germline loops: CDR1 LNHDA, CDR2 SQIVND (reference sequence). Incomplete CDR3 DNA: TGTGCCAGTAGTATAGAAGCAGACAGCATTTATGGC. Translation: CASSIEADSIYG. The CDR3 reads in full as CASSIEADSIYGYTF. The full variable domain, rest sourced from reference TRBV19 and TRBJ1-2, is DGGITQSPKYLFRKEGQNVTLSCEQNLNHDAMYWYRQDPGQGLRLIYYSQIVNDFQKGDIAEGYSVSREKKESFPLTVTSAQKNPTAFYLCASSIEADSIYGYTFGSGTRLTVV.

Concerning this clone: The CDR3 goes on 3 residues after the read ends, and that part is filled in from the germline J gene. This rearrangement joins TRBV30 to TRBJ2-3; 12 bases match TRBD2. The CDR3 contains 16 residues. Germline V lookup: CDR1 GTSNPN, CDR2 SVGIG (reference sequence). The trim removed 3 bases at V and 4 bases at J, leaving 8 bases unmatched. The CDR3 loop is CAWSPSGLAGADTQYF. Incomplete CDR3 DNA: TGTGCCTGGAGCCCCTCGGGACTAGCGGGCGCAGATACG.

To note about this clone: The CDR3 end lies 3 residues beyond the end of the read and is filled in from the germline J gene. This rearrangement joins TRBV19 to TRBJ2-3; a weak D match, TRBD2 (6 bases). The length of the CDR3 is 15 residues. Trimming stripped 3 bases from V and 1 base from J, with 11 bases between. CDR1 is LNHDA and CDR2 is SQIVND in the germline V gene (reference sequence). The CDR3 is CASSIQGGGTDTQYF. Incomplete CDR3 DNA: TGTGCCAGTAGTATCCAGGGAGGAGGCACAGATACG.

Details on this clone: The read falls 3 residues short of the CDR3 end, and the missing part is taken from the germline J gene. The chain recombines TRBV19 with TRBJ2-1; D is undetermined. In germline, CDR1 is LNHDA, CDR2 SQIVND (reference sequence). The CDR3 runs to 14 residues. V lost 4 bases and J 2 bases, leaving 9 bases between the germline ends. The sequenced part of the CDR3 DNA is TGTGCCAGTAGTAGGTCTAATCCCTACAATGAG. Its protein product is CASSRSNPYNE. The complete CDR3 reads CASSRSNPYNEQFF. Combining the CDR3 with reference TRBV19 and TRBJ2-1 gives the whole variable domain DGGITQSPKYLFRKEGQNVTLSCEQNLNHDAMYWYRQDPGQGLRLIYYSQIVNDFQKGDIAEGYSVSREKKESFPLTVTSAQKNPTAFYLCASSRSNPYNEQFFGPGTRLTVL.

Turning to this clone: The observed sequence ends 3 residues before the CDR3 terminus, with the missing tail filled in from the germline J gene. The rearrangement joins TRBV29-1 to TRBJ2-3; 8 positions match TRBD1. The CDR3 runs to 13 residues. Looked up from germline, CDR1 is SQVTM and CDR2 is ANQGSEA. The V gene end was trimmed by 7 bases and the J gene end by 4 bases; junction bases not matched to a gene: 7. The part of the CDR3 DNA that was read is TGCAGCGGCACACAGGGGGTAGCAGATACG. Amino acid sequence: CSGTQGVADT. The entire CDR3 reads CSGTQGVADTQYF.

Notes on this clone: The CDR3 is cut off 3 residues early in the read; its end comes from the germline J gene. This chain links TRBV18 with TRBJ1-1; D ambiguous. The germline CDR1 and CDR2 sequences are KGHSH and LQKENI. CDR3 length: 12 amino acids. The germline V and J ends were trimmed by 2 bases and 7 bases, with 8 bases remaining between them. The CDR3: CASSPDRGEAFF. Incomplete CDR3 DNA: TGTGCCAGCTCACCAGATCGGGGTGAA.

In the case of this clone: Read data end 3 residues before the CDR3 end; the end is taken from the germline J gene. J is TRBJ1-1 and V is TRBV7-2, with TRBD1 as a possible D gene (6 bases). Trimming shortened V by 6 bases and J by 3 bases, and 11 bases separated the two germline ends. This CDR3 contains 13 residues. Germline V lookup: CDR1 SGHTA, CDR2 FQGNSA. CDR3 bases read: TGTGCCAGCAGTTACAGGGTAGACACTGAA. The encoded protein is CASSYRVDTE. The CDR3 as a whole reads CASSYRVDTEAFF.

CDR3 sequence reads: CASTSSASYNEQFF. Partial CDR3 DNA: TGTGCCAGCACCTCTAGCGCGTCCTACAATGAG. J is TRBJ2-1 and V is TRBV6-2 or TRBV6-3, with D maybe TRBD2 (6 bases). Read coverage stops 3 residues before the CDR3 terminus; the germline J gene supplies the remainder. CDR1 MNHEY and CDR2 SVGEGT come from the germline V gene. The CDR3 contains 14 residues. V was clipped by 7 bases and J by 1 base, with 11 bases between them.

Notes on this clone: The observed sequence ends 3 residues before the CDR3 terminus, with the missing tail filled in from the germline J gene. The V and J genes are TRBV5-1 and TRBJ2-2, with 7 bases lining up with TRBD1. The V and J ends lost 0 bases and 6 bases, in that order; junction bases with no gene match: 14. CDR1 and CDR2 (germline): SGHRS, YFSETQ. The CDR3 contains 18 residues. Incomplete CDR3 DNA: TGCGCCAGCAGCTTGGCCCCAAGACTCACAGGGGTGGCCGGGGAG. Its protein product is CASSLAPRLTGVAGE. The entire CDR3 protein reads CASSLAPRLTGVAGELFF.